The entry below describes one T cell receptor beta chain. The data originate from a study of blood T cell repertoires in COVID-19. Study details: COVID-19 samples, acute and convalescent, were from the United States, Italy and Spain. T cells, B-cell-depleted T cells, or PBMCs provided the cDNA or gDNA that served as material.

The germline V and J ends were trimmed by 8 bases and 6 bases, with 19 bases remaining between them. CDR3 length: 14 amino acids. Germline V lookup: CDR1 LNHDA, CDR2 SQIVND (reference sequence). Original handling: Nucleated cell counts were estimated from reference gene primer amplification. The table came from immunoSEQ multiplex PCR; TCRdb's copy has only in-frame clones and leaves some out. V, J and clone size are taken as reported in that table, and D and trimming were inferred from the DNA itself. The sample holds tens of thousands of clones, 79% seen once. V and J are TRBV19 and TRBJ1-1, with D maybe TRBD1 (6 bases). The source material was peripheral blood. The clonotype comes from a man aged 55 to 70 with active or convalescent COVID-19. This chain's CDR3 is CASLNPRGGPEAFF. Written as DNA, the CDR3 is TGTGCCAGTCTGAACCCCAGGGGTGGTCCTGAAGCTTTCTTT.